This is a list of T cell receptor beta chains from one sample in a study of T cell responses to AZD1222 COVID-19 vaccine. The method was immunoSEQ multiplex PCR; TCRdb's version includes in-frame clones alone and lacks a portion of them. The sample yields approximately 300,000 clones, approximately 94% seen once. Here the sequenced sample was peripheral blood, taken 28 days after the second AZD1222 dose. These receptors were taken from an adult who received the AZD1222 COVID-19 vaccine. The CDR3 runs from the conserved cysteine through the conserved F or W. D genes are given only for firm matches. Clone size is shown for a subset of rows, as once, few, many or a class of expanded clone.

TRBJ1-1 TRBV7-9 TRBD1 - CASSGTGTNTEAFF TGTGCCAGCAGCGGGACAGGGACGAACACTGAAGCTTTCTTT
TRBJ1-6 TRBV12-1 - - CASSYETTKLNSPLHF TGTGCCAGCAGCTACGAGACCACGAAACTTAATTCACCCCTCCACTTT
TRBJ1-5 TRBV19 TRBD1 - CASSSGQGNLQPQHF TGTGCCAGTAGTTCGGGACAGGGGAATTTGCAGCCCCAGCATTTT
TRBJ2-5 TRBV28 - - CASRPPGRQETQYF TGTGCCAGCAGACCTCCCGGGAGACAAGAGACCCAGTACTTC
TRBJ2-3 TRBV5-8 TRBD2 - CASSPGLAGTLTDTQYF TGTGCCAGCAGCCCGGGACTAGCGGGGACCCTCACAGATACGCAGTATTTT
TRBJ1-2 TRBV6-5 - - CASSPFGAAYGYTF TGTGCCAGCAGTCCCTTCGGGGCAGCCTATGGCTACACCTTC
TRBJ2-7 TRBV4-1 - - CASSQDQGTFFYEQYF TGCGCCAGCAGCCAAGATCAGGGGACATTCTTTTACGAGCAGTACTTC
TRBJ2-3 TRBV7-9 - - CASSLSGSTDTQYF TGTGCCAGCAGCTTGTCCGGGAGCACAGATACGCAGTATTTT
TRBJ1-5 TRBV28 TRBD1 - CASSSGQGGGQPQHF TGTGCCAGCAGTTCAGGACAGGGAGGAGGTCAGCCCCAGCATTTT
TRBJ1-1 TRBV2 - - CASSGDIKAFF TGTGCCAGCAGCGGGGACATTAAGGCTTTCTTT
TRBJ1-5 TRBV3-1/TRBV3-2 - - CASSQTSGQPQHF TGTGCCAGCAGCCAAACTTCGGGTCAGCCCCAGCATTTT
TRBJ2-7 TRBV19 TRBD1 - CASSIRDRVHEQYF TGTGCCAGTAGTATCCGGGACAGGGTCCACGAGCAGTACTTC
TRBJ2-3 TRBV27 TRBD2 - CASRPAGALTDTQYF TGTGCCAGCAGGCCAGCGGGAGCTCTCACAGATACGCAGTATTTT
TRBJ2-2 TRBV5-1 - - CASSMGAGQINTGELFF TGCGCCAGCAGCATGGGAGCCGGACAAATTAACACCGGGGAGCTGTTTTTT
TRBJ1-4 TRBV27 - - CASSPFSTNEKLFF TGTGCCAGCAGTCCTTTCTCAACTAATGAAAAACTGTTTTTT
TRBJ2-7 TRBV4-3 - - CASSQERGRTYEQYF TGCGCCAGCAGCCAAGAAAGGGGCCGAACCTACGAGCAGTACTTC
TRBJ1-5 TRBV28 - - CASSLTVNNQPQHF TGTGCCAGCAGTTTGACAGTAAACAATCAGCCCCAGCATTTT
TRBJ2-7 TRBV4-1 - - CASSQDFEQYF TGCGCCAGCAGCCAAGATTTCGAGCAGTACTTC
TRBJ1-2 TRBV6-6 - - CASSYLGSDYGYTF TGTGCCAGCAGTTACTTGGGTAGTGACTATGGCTACACCTTC
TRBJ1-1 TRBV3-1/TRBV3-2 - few CASSQLQGNTEAFF TGTGCCAGCAGCCAGTTACAGGGGAACACTGAAGCTTTCTTT
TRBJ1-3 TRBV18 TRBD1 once CASSPGQFSGNTIYF TGTGCCAGCTCACCGGGACAGTTCTCTGGAAACACCATATATTTT